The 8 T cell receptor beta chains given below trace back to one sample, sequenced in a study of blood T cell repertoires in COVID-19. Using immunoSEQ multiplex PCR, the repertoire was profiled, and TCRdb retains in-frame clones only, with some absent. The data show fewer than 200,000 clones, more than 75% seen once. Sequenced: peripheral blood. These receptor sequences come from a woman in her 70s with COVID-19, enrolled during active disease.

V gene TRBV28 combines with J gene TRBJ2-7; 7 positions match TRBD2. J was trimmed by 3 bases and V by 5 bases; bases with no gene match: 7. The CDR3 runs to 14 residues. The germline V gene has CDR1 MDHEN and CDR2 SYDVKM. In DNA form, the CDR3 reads TGTGCCAGCAGTCCCGGTCCTAGCGGCTACGAGCAGTACTTC. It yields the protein CASSPGPSGYEQYF. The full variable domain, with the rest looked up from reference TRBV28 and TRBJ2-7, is DVKVTQSSRYLVKRTGEKVFLECVQDMDHENMFWYRQDPGLGLRLIYFSYDVKMKEKGDIPEGYSVSREKKERFSLILESASTNQTSMYLCASSPGPSGYEQYFGPGTRLTVT.

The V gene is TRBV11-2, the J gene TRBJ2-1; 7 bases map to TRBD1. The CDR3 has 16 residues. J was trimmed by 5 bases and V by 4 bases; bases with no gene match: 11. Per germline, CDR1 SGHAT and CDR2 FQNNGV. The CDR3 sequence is CASSYLTGPSNNEQFF. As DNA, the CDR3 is TGTGCCAGCAGCTACCTGACAGGGCCTTCCAACAATGAGCAGTTCTTC.

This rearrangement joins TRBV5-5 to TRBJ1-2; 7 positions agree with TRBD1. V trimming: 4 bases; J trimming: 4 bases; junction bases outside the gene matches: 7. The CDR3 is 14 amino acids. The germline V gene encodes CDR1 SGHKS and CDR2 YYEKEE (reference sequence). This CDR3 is CASSALTGVYGYTF. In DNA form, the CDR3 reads TGTGCCAGCAGCGCCTTAACAGGGGTCTATGGCTACACCTTC.

This CDR3 reads CASSLFREKLFF. In DNA, the CDR3 is TGTGCCAGCAGTTTATTCCGTGAAAAACTGTTTTTT. This chain connects TRBV28 to TRBJ1-4; D not certain. Germline loops: CDR1 MDHEN, CDR2 SYDVKM. This CDR3 has 12 residues. Between the trimmed V and J ends, which lost 1 base and 7 bases, there was a span of 4 bases.

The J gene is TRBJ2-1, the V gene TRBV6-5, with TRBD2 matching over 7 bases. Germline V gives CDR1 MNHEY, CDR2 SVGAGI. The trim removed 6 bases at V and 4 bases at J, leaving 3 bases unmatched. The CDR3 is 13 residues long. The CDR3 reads CASRREKYNEQFF. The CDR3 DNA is TGTGCCAGCAGGCGGGAGAAATACAATGAGCAGTTCTTC.

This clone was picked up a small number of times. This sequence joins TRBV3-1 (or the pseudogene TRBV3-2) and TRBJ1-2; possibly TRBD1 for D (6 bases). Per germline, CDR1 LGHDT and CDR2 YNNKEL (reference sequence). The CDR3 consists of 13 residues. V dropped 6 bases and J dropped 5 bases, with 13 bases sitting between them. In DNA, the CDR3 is TGTGCCAGCAGACAGGGCGGGAGTTATGGCTACACCTTC. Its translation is CASRQGGSYGYTF.

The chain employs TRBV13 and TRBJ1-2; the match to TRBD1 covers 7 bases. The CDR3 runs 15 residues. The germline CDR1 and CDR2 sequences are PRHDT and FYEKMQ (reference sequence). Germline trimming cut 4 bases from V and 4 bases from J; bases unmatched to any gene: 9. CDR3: CASSSGTADPYGYTF. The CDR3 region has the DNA TGTGCCAGCAGCTCTGGGACAGCCGATCCCTATGGCTACACCTTC.

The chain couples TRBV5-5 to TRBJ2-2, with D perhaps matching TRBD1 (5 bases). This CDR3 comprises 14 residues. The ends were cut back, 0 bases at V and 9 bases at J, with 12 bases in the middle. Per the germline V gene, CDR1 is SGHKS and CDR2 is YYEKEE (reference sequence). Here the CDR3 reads CASSLASVGRELFF. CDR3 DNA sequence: TGTGCCAGCAGCTTGGCGTCAGTGGGGCGGGAGCTGTTTTTT.